The 9 T cell receptor beta chains reported below all come from one sample, sequenced in a study of early T cells in non-severe SARS-CoV-2 infection. TCRdb re-analysed the 5' RACE reads in MiXCR, keeping a single row per CDR3 protein. The data contain tens of thousands of distinct CDR3 sequences, about an eighth of them singletons. Sample: whole blood, taken at baseline. These receptors were collected from an adult who was a healthcare worker with PCR-confirmed SARS-CoV-2 infection or an uninfected control (not recorded which).

The sample holds a few counts of this clonotype. V is TRBV28 and J is TRBJ2-5; D not certain. The CDR3 extends over 14 amino acids. CDR1 and CDR2 (germline): MDHEN, SYDVKM. V shed 7 bases and J shed 2 bases, with 14 bases lying between them. The CDR3 loop is CASTPQVGQETQYF. The CDR3 DNA sequence: TGTGCCAGCACCCCCCAGGTGGGGCAAGAGACCCAGTACTTC.

The rearrangement uses TRBV11-2 and TRBJ1-1; D gene unclear. Looked up from germline, CDR1 is SGHAT and CDR2 is FQNNGV. The CDR3 runs to 12 residues. Trimming took 4 bases from V and 0 from J, leaving 3 bases between them. CDR3 DNA: TGTGCCAGCAGCTACTTGAACACTGAAGCTTTCTTT. This codes for CASSYLNTEAFF. Supplemented by reference TRBV11-2 and TRBJ1-1, the full variable domain reads EAGVAQSPRYKIIEKRQSVAFWCNPISGHATLYWYQQILGQGPKLLIQFQNNGVVDDSQLPKDRFSAERLKGVDSTLKIQPAKLEDSAVYLCASSYLNTEAFFGQGTRLTVV.

This sequence joins TRBV4-1 and TRBJ2-2, with 8 bases identical to TRBD1. Germline values: CDR1 MGHRA, CDR2 YSYEKL. V trimming: 4 bases; J trimming: 4 bases; junction bases outside the gene matches: 11. This CDR3 contains 17 residues. Here the CDR3 reads CASSRAAVQGVTGELFF. CDR3 DNA sequence: TGCGCCAGCAGCCGAGCCGCCGTACAGGGGGTCACCGGGGAGCTGTTTTTT.

On this clonotype: Mismatch with germline at one junction end may stem from a read error. The V and J genes are TRBV6-5 and TRBJ2-7, with 8 bases identical to TRBD1. Germline-derived CDR1 and CDR2 are MNHEY and SVGAGI. The CDR3 runs to 14 residues. The CDR3 loop reads CASSYLGQGGQTFF. The CDR3 nucleotides read TGTGCCAGCAGTTACCTTGGACAGGGAGGACAAACATTCTTC.

This chain links TRBV2 with TRBJ2-7, with 7 bases lining up with TRBD2. J gave up 2 bases and V 7 bases, and 5 bases lay outside the gene matches. The CDR3 has 13 amino acids. Germline CDR1 reads SNHLY; CDR2 reads FYNNEI. CDR3 amino acids: CASKRDVTYEQYF. CDR3 nucleotides: TGTGCCAGCAAGCGGGACGTAACCTACGAGCAGTACTTC.

This clonotype turned up a few times. The genes are TRBV18 and TRBJ1-1; tentatively, D is TRBD1 (6 bases). This CDR3 comprises 13 residues. Trimming shortened V by 3 bases and J by 4 bases, and 9 bases separated the two germline ends. In germline, CDR1 is KGHSH, CDR2 LQKENI. CDR3 residues: CASSPDRITEAFF. In DNA, the CDR3 is TGTGCCAGCTCACCCGACAGGATCACTGAAGCTTTCTTT. Complete variable domain (other parts from reference TRBV18 and TRBJ1-1): NAGVMQNPRHLVRRRGQEARLRCSPMKGHSHVYWYRQLPEEGLKFMVYLQKENIIDESGMPKERFSAEFPKEGPSILRIQQVVRGDSAAYFCASSPDRITEAFFGQGTRLTVV.

This rearrangement joins TRBV10-3 to TRBJ1-1; 8 nucleotides match TRBD1. CDR3 length equals 15 residues. Germline lookup yields CDR1 ENHRY and CDR2 SYGVKD. J was trimmed by 5 bases and V by 3 bases; bases with no gene match: 8. CDR3 in DNA: TGTGCCATCAGTGACTCTGACAGGGGCGGAACTGAAGCTTTCTTT. It codes for CAISDSDRGGTEAFF.

The chain combines TRBV24-1 with TRBJ2-5; D perhaps matches TRBD2 (5 bases). Trimming removed 0 bases at V and 5 bases at J, with 6 bases between. This CDR3 region has 13 residues. Germline V lookup: CDR1 KGHDR, CDR2 SFDVKD. The CDR3 reads CATSDLWEETQYF. In nucleotides, the CDR3 is TGTGCCACCAGTGATTTGTGGGAGGAGACCCAGTACTTC.

Turning to this clonotype: A clone one base away is much larger, so this may be a read error. The chain recombines TRBV5-6 with TRBJ2-4, with no clear D. Germline CDR1 and CDR2: SGHDT and YYEEEE. The CDR3 spans 13 residues. The CDR3 DNA reads as TGTACCAGCACCGAAATGGGCCGGAGCATTCAGTACTTC. This gives the protein CTSTEMGRSIQYF. The full variable domain, with the rest looked up from reference TRBV5-6 and TRBJ2-4, is DAGVTQSPTHLIKTRGQQVTLRCSPKSGHDTVSWYQQALGQGPQFIFQYYEEEERQRGNFPDRFSGHQFPNYSSELNVNALLLGDSALYLCTSTEMGRSIQYFGAGTRLSVL.